This T cell receptor beta chain was recorded in a study of blood T cell repertoires in COVID-19. Original processing methods: Nucleated cell number was recorded as an estimate derived from reference gene primer amplification. Here immunoSEQ multiplex PCR was the method, and the copy in TCRdb shows in-frame clones only, minus some. V and J calls and clone size are those listed in that table; D and trimming were worked out from the DNA. The data hold some 310,000 clones, with 90% observed a single time. Germline CDR1 and CDR2: SGHTA and FQGTGA. The V end lost 1 base, the J end lost 3 bases, and 12 bases lay between the germline ends. This CDR3 has 15 residues.

This sequence joins TRBV7-3 and TRBJ2-5, with D possibly TRBD1 on 5 matching bases. Sequencing input: peripheral blood. The sequence came from a woman between 35 and 50 years old with COVID-19, enrolled during active disease. CDR3 protein: CASSLMGLVEETQYF. The CDR3 DNA sequence: TGTGCCAGCAGCTTAATGGGGCTAGTCGAAGAGACCCAGTACTTC.